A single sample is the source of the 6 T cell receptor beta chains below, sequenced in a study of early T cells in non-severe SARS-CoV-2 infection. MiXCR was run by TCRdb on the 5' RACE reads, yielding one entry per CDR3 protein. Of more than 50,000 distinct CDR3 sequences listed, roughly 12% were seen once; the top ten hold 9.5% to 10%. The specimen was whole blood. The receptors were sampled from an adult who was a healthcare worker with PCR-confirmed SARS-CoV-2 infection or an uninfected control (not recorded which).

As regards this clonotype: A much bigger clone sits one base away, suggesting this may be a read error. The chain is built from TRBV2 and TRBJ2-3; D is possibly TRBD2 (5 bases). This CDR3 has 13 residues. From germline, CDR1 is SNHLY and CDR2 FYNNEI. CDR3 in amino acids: CTSSGRYTDTQYF. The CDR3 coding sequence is TGTACCAGCAGCGGACGTTACACAGATACGCAGTATTTT.

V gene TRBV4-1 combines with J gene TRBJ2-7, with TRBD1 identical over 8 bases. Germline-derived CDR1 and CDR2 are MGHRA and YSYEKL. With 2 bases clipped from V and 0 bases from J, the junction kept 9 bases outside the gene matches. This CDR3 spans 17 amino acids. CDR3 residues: CASSQNRQGRYSYEQYF. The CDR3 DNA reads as TGCGCCAGCAGCCAAAACAGACAGGGGCGTTACTCCTACGAGCAGTACTTC.

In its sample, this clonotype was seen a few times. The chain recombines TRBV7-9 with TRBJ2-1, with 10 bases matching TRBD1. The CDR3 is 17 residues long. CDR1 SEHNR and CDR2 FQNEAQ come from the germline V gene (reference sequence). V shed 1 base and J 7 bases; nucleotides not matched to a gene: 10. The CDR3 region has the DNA TGTGCCAGCAGCTTAGGTCGGGTAGGACAGGGGGAGAATGAGCAGTTCTTC. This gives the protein CASSLGRVGQGENEQFF.

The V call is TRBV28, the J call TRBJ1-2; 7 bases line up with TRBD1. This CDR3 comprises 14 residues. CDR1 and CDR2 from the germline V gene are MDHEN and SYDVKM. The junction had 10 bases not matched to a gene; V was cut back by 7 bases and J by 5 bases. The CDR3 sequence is CASTWTGPGYGYTF. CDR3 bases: TGTGCCAGCACTTGGACAGGCCCTGGATATGGCTACACCTTC.

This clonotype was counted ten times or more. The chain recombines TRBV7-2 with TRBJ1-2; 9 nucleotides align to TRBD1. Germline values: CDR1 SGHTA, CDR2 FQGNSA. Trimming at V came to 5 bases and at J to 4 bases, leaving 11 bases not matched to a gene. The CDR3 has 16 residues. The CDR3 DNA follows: TGTGCCAGCAGCCCAGCCTCCCTGACAGGGGGCTATGGCTACACCTTC. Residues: CASSPASLTGGYGYTF.

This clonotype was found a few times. The CDR3 sequence is CASSISGQTEAFF. In nucleotides, the CDR3 is TGTGCCAGTAGTATTTCGGGCCAGACTGAAGCTTTCTTT. This chain uses TRBV19 with TRBJ1-1; unclear D gene. The V end was cut by 3 bases, the J end by 5 bases, with 10 bases between. CDR3 length: 13 residues. In germline, CDR1 is LNHDA, CDR2 SQIVND (reference sequence).